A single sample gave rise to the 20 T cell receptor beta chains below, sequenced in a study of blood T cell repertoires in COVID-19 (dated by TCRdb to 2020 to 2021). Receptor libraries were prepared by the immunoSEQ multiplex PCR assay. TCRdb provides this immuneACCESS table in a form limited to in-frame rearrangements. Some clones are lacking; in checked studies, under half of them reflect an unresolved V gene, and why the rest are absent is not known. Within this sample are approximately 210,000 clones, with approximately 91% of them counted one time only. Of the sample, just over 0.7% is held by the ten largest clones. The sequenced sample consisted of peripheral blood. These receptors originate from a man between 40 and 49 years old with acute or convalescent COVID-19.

The CDR3 region is CASSRRAGTGPNEQFF. DNA for the CDR3: TGTGCCAGCAGTCGAAGAGCCGGGACAGGGCCAAATGAGCAGTTCTTC. The chain joins TRBV27 to TRBJ2-1; 9 bases line up with TRBD1. Germline V gives CDR1 MNHEY, CDR2 SMNVEV (reference sequence). V lost 5 bases to trimming and J lost 7 bases; unmatched junction nucleotides: 12. CDR3 size: 16 residues.

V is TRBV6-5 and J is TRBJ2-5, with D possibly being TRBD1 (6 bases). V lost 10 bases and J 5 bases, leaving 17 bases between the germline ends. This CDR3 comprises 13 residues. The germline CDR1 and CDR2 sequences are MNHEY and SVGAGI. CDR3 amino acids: CATMTGWWETQYF. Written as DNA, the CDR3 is TGTGCCACCATGACAGGTTGGTGGGAGACCCAGTACTTC.

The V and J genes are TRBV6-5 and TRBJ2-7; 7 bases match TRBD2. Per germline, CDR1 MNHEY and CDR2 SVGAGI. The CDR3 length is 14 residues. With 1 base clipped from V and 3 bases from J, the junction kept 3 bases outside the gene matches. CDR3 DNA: TGTGCCAGCAGTTACTACCGGGGGGACTACGAGCAGTACTTC. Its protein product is CASSYYRGDYEQYF.

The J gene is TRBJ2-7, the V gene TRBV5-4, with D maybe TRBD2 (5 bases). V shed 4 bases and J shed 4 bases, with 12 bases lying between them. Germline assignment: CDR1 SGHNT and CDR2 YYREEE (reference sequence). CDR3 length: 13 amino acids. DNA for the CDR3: TGTGCCAGCAGCAATACGGGGAGATACGAGCAGTACTTC. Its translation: CASSNTGRYEQYF.

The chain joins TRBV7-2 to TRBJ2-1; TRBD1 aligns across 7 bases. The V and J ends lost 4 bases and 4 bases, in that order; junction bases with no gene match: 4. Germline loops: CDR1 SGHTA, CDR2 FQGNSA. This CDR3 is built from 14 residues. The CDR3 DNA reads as TGTGCCAGCAGCTCGGACAGGTTTTACAATGAGCAGTTCTTC. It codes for CASSSDRFYNEQFF.

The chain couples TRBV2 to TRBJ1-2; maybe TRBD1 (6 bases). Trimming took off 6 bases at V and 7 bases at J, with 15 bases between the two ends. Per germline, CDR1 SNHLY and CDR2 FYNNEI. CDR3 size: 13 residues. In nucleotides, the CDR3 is TGTGCCAGCAGGAAATTCACAGGGAGTGGCTACACCTTC. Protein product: CASRKFTGSGYTF.

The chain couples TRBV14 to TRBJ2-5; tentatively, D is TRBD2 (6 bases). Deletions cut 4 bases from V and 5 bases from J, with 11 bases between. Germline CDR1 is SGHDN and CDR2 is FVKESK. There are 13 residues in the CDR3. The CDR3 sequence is CASSPLGGETQYF. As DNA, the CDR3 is TGTGCCAGCAGCCCCCTTGGGGGGGAGACCCAGTACTTC.

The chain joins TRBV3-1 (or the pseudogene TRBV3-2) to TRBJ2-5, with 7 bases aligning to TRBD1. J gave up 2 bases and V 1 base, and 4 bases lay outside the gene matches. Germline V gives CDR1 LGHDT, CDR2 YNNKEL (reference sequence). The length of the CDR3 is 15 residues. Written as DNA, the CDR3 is TGTGCCAGCAGCCAAGCGGGACAGCATCAAGAGACCCAGTACTTC. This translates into CASSQAGQHQETQYF.

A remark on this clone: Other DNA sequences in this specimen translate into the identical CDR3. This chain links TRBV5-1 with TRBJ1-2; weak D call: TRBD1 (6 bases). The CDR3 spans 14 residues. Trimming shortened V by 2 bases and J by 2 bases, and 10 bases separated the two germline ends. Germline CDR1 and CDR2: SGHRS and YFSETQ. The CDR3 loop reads CASSFRDINYGYTF. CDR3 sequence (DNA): TGCGCCAGCAGCTTTAGGGACATCAACTATGGCTACACCTTC.

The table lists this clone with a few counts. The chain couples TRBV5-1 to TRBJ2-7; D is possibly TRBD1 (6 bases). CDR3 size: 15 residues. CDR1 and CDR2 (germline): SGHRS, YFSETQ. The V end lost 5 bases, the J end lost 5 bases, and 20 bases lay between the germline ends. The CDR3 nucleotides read TGCGCCAGCAGACCGTCTACAGGGTCGGGCCACGAGCAGTACTTC. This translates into CASRPSTGSGHEQYF.

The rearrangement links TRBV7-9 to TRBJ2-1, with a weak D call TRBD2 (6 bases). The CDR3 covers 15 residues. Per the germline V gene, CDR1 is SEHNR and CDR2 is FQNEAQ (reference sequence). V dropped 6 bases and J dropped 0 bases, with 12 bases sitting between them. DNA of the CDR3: TGTGCCAGCAGTTCTAGCGTTGTCTCCTACAATGAGCAGTTCTTC. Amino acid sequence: CASSSSVVSYNEQFF.

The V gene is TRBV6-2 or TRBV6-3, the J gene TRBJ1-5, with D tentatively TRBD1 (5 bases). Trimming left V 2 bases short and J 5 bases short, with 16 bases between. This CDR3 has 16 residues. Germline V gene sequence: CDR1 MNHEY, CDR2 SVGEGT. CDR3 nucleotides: TGTGCCAGCAGTTACCCCATGGGTTGGGGGGATCAGCCCCAGCATTTT. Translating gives CASSYPMGWGDQPQHF.

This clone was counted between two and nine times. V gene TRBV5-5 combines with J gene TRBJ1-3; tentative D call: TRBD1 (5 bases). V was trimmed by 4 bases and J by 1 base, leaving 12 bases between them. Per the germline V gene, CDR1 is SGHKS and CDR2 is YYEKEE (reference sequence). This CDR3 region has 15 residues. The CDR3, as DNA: TGTGCCAGCAGCCTACTGGGGGGATCTGGAAACACCATATATTTT. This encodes CASSLLGGSGNTIYF.

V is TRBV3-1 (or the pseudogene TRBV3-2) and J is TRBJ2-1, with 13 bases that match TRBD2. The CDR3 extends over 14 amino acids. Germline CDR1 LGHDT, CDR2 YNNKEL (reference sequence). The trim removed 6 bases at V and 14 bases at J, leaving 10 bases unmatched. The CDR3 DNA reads TGTGCCAGCAGGCAAATAGGGACTAGCGGGGACAAGTTCTTC. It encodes CASRQIGTSGDKFF.

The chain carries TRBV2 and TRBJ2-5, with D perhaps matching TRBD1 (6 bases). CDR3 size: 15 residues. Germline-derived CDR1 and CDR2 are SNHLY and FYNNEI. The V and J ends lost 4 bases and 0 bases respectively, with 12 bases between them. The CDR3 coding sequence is TGTGCCAGCAGTGGGGGGCGGCTATACCAAGAGACCCAGTACTTC. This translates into CASSGGRLYQETQYF.

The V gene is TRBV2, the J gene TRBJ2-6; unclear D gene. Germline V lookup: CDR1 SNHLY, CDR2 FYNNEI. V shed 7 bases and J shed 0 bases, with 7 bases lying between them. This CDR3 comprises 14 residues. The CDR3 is CASNRPSGANVLTF. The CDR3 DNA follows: TGTGCCAGCAACAGACCCTCTGGGGCCAACGTCCTGACTTTC.

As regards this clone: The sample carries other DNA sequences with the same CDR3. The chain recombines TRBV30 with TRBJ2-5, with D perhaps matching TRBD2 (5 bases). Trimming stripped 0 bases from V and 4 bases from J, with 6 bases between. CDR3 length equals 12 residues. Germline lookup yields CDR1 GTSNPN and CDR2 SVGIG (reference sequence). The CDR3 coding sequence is TGTGCCTGGAGTGTGAGCGGAGAGACCCAGTACTTC. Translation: CAWSVSGETQYF. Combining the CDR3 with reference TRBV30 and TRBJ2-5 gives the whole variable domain SQTIHQWPATLVQPVGSPLSLECTVEGTSNPNLYWYRQAAGRGLQLLFYSVGIGQISSEVPQNLSASRPQDRQFILSSKKLLLSDSGFYLCAWSVSGETQYFGPGTRLLVL.

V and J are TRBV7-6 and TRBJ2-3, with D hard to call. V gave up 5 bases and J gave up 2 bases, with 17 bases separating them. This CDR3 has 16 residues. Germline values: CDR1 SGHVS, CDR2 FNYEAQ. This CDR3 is CASSPAAEANTDTQYF. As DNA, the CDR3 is TGTGCCAGCAGCCCCGCGGCTGAGGCTAACACAGATACGCAGTATTTT.

This chain's CDR3 is CASSQLRDRGRNQPQHF. The CDR3 region has the DNA TGCGCCAGCAGTCAATTAAGGGACAGGGGACGGAATCAGCCCCAGCATTTT. The V call is TRBV23-1, the J call TRBJ1-5; the match to TRBD1 covers 10 bases. TRBV23-1 is an ORF, with its function uncertain. This CDR3 region has 17 residues. Trimming cost V 1 base and J 4 bases; bases outside gene matches: 7.

CDR3 nucleotide sequence: TGTGCCAGCAGCGAATCCGGGACAGGGGTTAATTCACCCCTCCACTTT. Protein sequence: CASSESGTGVNSPLHF. V is TRBV7-9 and J is TRBJ1-6, with 10 bases fitting TRBD1. From germline, CDR1 is SEHNR and CDR2 FQNEAQ (reference sequence). After removal of 5 bases from V and 6 bases from J, the junction contained 7 bases not matched to a gene. CDR3 length equals 16 residues.